Only one count was recorded for the clone carrying this T cell receptor beta chain. V shed 6 bases, J shed 8 bases, and the junction held 8 bases outside the gene matches. The V gene's germline CDR1 is MNHEY and CDR2 SMNVEV (reference sequence). The CDR3 totals 14 residues. The data stem from a study of OX40 agonist ivuxolimab in advanced cancers. Across the whole study: The group had a mean age of approximately 60 years, ranged from about 20 to 79, and was 82.7% male. There were three patients with partial responses, one having hepatocellular carcinoma and two cutaneous melanoma.

Profiled with immunoSEQ multiplex PCR; TCRdb holds only in-frame clones, not every one. The table lists about 77,000 clones, 94% of them singletons. The material was CD4+ or CD8+ T cells sorted from blood, obtained in a trial of the OX40 agonist ivuxolimab. This TCR was recovered from an adult with an advanced solid tumor such as melanoma, head and neck, liver or kidney cancer. The rearrangement links TRBV27 to TRBJ2-2; 8 nucleotides line up with TRBD1. The CDR3 region is CASSRQDRAGELFF. DNA of the CDR3: TGTGCCAGCAGCCGACAGGACAGGGCAGGGGAGCTGTTTTTT.